The 8 T cell receptor beta chains given below trace back to one sample, sequenced in a study of glioma-infiltrating T cells. Amplification of TCR alpha and beta CDR3 regions from RNA used iRepertoire nested multiplex PCR. MiXCR, run by TCRdb on the multiplex PCR reads, gives a single entry per CDR3 protein. The data hold approximately 120,000 distinct CDR3 sequences, with less than 30% observed a single time. Sequencing was performed on glioma tissue, nonneoplastic brain tissue, or PBMCs (not recorded which). The source is a human donor with low-grade glioma or glioblastoma, undergoing nonglioma brain surgery, or in good health (not recorded which).

This clonotype was seen repeatedly, ten times or more. This sequence joins TRBV7-3 and TRBJ2-1; possible D gene TRBD2, 6 bases. CDR1 is SGHTA and CDR2 is FQGTGA in the germline V gene. This CDR3 is 17 amino acids long. Trimming left V 5 bases short and J 0 bases short, with 17 bases between. The CDR3 reads CASSPFFAGSSYNEQFF. As DNA, the CDR3 is TGTGCCAGCAGCCCCTTCTTCGCCGGGAGCTCCTACAATGAGCAGTTCTTC.

This clonotype was counted many times. The V call is TRBV7-2, the J call TRBJ1-5; 7 bases are shared with TRBD1. The V segment lost 3 bases and the J segment 1 base; nucleotides outside the gene matches: 3. CDR1 is SGHTA and CDR2 is FQGNSA in the germline V gene. The CDR3 spans 15 residues. In nucleotides, the CDR3 is TGTGCCAGCAGCTTGCAACAGGGGAGCAATCAGCCCCAGCATTTT. Protein: CASSLQQGSNQPQHF.

Ten or more counts support this clonotype. The chain is built from TRBV20-1 and TRBJ1-5; D gene uncertain. Trimming took off 6 bases at V and 4 bases at J, with 25 bases between the two ends. The CDR3 spans 17 residues. CDR1 is DFQATT and CDR2 is SNEGSKA in the germline V gene (reference sequence). CDR3 region: CSAQRADTEPSNQPQHF. CDR3 coding DNA: TGCAGTGCCCAGCGGGCAGACACTGAACCTTCAAATCAGCCCCAGCATTTT.

This clonotype was detected many times. The chain uses TRBV7-9 and TRBJ2-1; D is unresolved. V shed 2 bases and J shed 4 bases, with 9 bases lying between them. Germline V gene data show CDR1 as SEHNR and CDR2 as FQNEAQ (reference sequence). This CDR3 comprises 14 residues. Here the CDR3 DNA reads TGTGCCAGCAGCTTAAGGGCAGAATACAATGAGCAGTTCTTC. Its protein is CASSLRAEYNEQFF.

There are many counts of this clonotype. J is TRBJ2-1 and V is TRBV7-2, with D unclear. Trimming removed 5 bases at V and 8 bases at J, with 7 bases between. This CDR3 comprises 11 residues. Germline CDR1 is SGHTA and CDR2 is FQGNSA. CDR3 sequence: CASSPSYEQFF. The CDR3 DNA reads as TGTGCCAGCAGCCCGAGTTATGAGCAGTTCTTC.

This clonotype was observed at least ten times. The V call is TRBV19, the J call TRBJ2-7, with 10 bases matching TRBD1. J gave up 3 bases and V 0 bases, and 2 bases lay outside the gene matches. Germline V lookup: CDR1 LNHDA, CDR2 SQIVND (reference sequence). CDR3 length: 15 amino acids. The CDR3 here is CASSIDGQGVYEQYF. For the CDR3, the DNA is TGTGCCAGTAGTATAGATGGACAGGGGGTCTACGAGCAGTACTTC.

Written as DNA, the CDR3 is TGTGCCAGTAGTAGCCCCCCAGCGGGAGGGCCCTACAATGAGCAGTTCTTC. This codes for CASSSPPAGGPYNEQFF. This chain links TRBV19 with TRBJ2-1; 10 bases map to TRBD2. The CDR3 sequence is 17 residues long. J was trimmed by 2 bases and V by 4 bases; bases with no gene match: 8. Per the germline V gene, CDR1 is LNHDA and CDR2 is SQIVND (reference sequence).

Note on this clonotype: The final CDR3 position lacks the conserved phenylalanine or tryptophan, pointing to a likely read error. J is TRBJ1-1 and V is TRBV27; D might be TRBD1 (5 bases). The CDR3 totals 15 residues. Germline V gives CDR1 MNHEY, CDR2 SMNVEV (reference sequence). The CDR3 protein is CAGSTAGTVNTEAFL. The CDR3 DNA reads as TGTGCCGGCAGTACGGCCGGGACGGTGAACACTGAAGCTTTCCTT.